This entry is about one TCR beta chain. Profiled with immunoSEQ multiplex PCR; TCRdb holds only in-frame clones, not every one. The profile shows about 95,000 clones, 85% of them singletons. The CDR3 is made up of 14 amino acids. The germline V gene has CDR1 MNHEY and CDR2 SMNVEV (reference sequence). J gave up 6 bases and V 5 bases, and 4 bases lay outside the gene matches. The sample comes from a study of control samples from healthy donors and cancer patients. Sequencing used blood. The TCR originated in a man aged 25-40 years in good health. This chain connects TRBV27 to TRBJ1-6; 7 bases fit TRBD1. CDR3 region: CASSPGQINSPLHF. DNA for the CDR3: TGTGCCAGCAGTCCGGGACAGATTAATTCACCCCTCCACTTT.